A selection of T cell receptor beta chains follows, all from one sample in a study of blood T cell repertoires in COVID-19. Here immunoSEQ multiplex PCR was the method, and the copy in TCRdb shows in-frame clones only, minus some. The table records approximately 400,000 clones, roughly 86% of them present only once. Sequenced: peripheral blood. These receptors were taken from a human donor with acute or convalescent COVID-19. The donor label of this sample is uncertain. Both conserved end residues are part of each CDR3. Fields, in order: J gene, V gene, CDR3 protein.

TRBJ1-6 TRBV27 CASTRLRQGDSPLHF
TRBJ2-1 TRBV7-2 CASSLGGGAPNEQFF
TRBJ2-5 TRBV7-9 CASSWTTWEETQYF
TRBJ1-1 TRBV7-9 CASTGYGWAQAFF
TRBJ1-2 TRBV2 CASSGDRGPDGYTF
TRBJ2-1 TRBV10-2 CASSEARDEQFF
TRBJ2-6 TRBV5-1 CASGYSVSGANVLTF
TRBJ1-6 TRBV6-6 CASSRGIQGNSPLHF
TRBJ2-2 TRBV3-1/TRBV3-2 CASSRRREGTGELFF
TRBJ2-5 TRBV5-5 CASSRRQGQETQYF
TRBJ1-2 TRBV19 CASSIDTPLYGYTF
TRBJ2-7 TRBV6-5 CASETGTGGPYEQYF
TRBJ2-6 TRBV6-5 CASRLSGSGANVLTF
TRBJ2-7 TRBV10-1 CASTDGTSNFYEQYF
TRBJ2-1 TRBV5-1 CASSLALRAHEQFF
TRBJ2-7 TRBV25-1 CASSEPRQLLRDEQYF
TRBJ2-3 TRBV7-9 CASSLETGREDTQYF
TRBJ2-5 TRBV5-1 CASSLRAGEETQYF
TRBJ2-1 TRBV11-2 CASLWASGTYNEQFF
TRBJ2-3 TRBV3-1/TRBV3-2 CASSQGWEATQYF
TRBJ2-5 TRBV18 CASSKTGGETQYF
TRBJ2-2 TRBV4-1 CANSQEMRGGANTGELFF
TRBJ1-3 TRBV29-1 CSVRTDSGNTIYF
TRBJ2-4 TRBV11-3 CASSLVPGRAQYF
TRBJ1-1 TRBV19 CASSIDPSLSVNTEAFF
TRBJ2-5 TRBV7-2 CASSRTGGLETQYF
TRBJ1-5 TRBV28 CASSSAGGSNQPQHF
TRBJ1-1 TRBV2 CASELRTDIEAFF
TRBJ1-6 TRBV5-1 CASSLGTARSPLHF
TRBJ2-3 TRBV20-1 CSASREGSTDTQYF
TRBJ2-5 TRBV5-5 CASSPYNLAGGETQYF
TRBJ1-5 TRBV2 CASSGTGLSVSNQPQHF
TRBJ2-3 TRBV2 CATQEGNFRDTQYF
TRBJ1-6 TRBV5-4 CASSSSLEGANSPLHF
TRBJ2-5 TRBV18 CASSPQAGGPETQYF
TRBJ1-2 TRBV5-1 CASSFGGPNYGYTF
TRBJ1-1 TRBV7-8 CASSSGRRTEAFF
TRBJ2-2 TRBV5-1 CASSLSGIGELFF
TRBJ1-2 TRBV6-1 CASSELGSHGYTF
TRBJ1-2 TRBV19 CATADRGLYGYTF